These 12 T cell receptor beta chains share one sample of origin, sequenced in a study of control samples from healthy donors and cancer patients. TCRdb keeps only in-frame clones here, not all; method: immunoSEQ multiplex PCR. The repertoire includes 400,000 to 450,000 clones, around 90% of them detected once, and 5% to 7% sits in the top ten. Sequenced: PBMCs. Receptors were obtained from a man aged 40-50 years with head and neck cancer.

This chain connects TRBV19 to TRBJ2-7, with D maybe TRBD2 (5 bases). The germline V gene encodes CDR1 LNHDA and CDR2 SQIVND (reference sequence). This CDR3 has 16 residues. Trimming cost V 6 bases and J 2 bases, with 20 bases left between them. The CDR3 loop reads CASSPIREKWTYEQYF. The CDR3 nucleotides read TGTGCCAGTAGCCCGATCCGGGAAAAGTGGACCTACGAGCAGTACTTC.

The V and J genes are TRBV3-1 (or the pseudogene TRBV3-2) and TRBJ2-1; D gene unclear. Germline V gene sequence: CDR1 LGHDT, CDR2 YNNKEL (reference sequence). V lost 3 bases to trimming and J lost 5 bases, with 2 bases between them. This CDR3 has 11 residues. In DNA, the CDR3 is TGTGCCAGCAGCCAGGACAATGAGCAGTTCTTC. Its translation is CASSQDNEQFF.

CDR3 loop: CASSPGQGPQETQYF. The CDR3, as DNA: TGTGCCAGTAGCCCCGGACAGGGCCCACAAGAGACCCAGTACTTC. The rearrangement joins TRBV19 to TRBJ2-5; 8 positions agree with TRBD1. J gave up 2 bases and V 6 bases, and 8 bases lay outside the gene matches. The CDR3 runs 15 residues. Germline CDR1 and CDR2: LNHDA and SQIVND (reference sequence).

The chain combines TRBV19 with TRBJ1-1; D is undetermined. Trimming took 3 bases from V and 0 from J, leaving 8 bases between them. The CDR3 loop spans 14 amino acids. CDR1 LNHDA and CDR2 SQIVND come from the germline V gene (reference sequence). As DNA, the CDR3 is TGTGCCAGTAGTATGGCAGTTATGAACACTGAAGCTTTCTTT. Amino acids: CASSMAVMNTEAFF.

The rearrangement uses TRBV7-3 and TRBJ2-5, with 12 bases identical to TRBD1. Trimming at V came to 0 bases and at J to 5 bases, leaving 1 base not matched to a gene. The CDR3 length is 15 residues. Germline V gene lookup returns CDR1 SGHTA and CDR2 FQGTGA. CDR3 sequence (DNA): TGTGCCAGCAGCTTAACCGGGACAGGGGGCGAGACCCAGTACTTC. Protein product: CASSLTGTGGETQYF. The full variable domain, completed using reference TRBV7-3 and TRBJ2-5, is GAGVSQTPSNKVTEKGKYVELRCDPISGHTALYWYRQSLGQGPEFLIYFQGTGAADDSGLPNDRFFAVRPEGSVSTLKIQRTERGDSAVYLCASSLTGTGGETQYFGPGTRLLVL.

The V gene is TRBV27, the J gene TRBJ2-7; TRBD2 is a possible D gene (6 bases). The CDR3 loop spans 14 amino acids. V gave up 5 bases and J gave up 2 bases, with 13 bases separating them. Germline CDR1 reads MNHEY; CDR2 reads SMNVEV (reference sequence). DNA for the CDR3: TGTGCCAGCAGTCCGGAACTAGCAACCTACGAGCAGTACTTC. It encodes CASSPELATYEQYF.

This clone has a single count. This chain uses TRBV7-9 with TRBJ2-3; 11 bases map to TRBD1. With V trimmed by 1 base and J by 4 bases, 4 bases remained unmatched. The CDR3 is 16 residues long. CDR1 and CDR2 from the germline V gene are SEHNR and FQNEAQ (reference sequence). The CDR3 sequence: CASSLDPGQGADTQYF. In DNA, the CDR3 is TGTGCCAGCAGCTTAGACCCGGGACAGGGGGCAGATACGCAGTATTTT. Full variable domain (remainder filled in from reference TRBV7-9 and TRBJ2-3): DTGVSQNPRHKITKRGQNVTFRCDPISEHNRLYWYRQTLGQGPEFLTYFQNEAQLEKSRLLSDRFSAERPKGSFSTLEIQRTEQGDSAMYLCASSLDPGQGADTQYFGPGTRLTVL.

This chain joins TRBV6-2 or TRBV6-3 and TRBJ1-5; no reliable D call. Trimming stripped 5 bases from V and 4 bases from J, with 9 bases between. The CDR3 spans 13 residues. The V gene's germline CDR1 is MNHEY and CDR2 SVGEGT. In nucleotides, the CDR3 is TGTGCCAGCAGTCCCCCAGCGAATCAGCCCCAGCATTTT. It codes for CASSPPANQPQHF.

V and J are TRBV28 and TRBJ2-7; D might be TRBD2 (5 bases). V was clipped by 1 base and J by 12 bases, with 13 bases between them. The V gene's germline CDR1 is MDHEN and CDR2 SYDVKM. This CDR3 has 12 residues. CDR3 region: CASSLYEGVTYF. The CDR3 nucleotides are TGTGCCAGCAGTTTATATGAGGGTGTGACGTACTTC.

In DNA, the CDR3 is TGTGCCAGCAGTTTTAGTCCACCCTGGGATGAGCAGTTCTTC. This translates into CASSFSPPWDEQFF. The chain couples TRBV27 to TRBJ2-1; the D is unclear. The V gene's germline CDR1 is MNHEY and CDR2 SMNVEV (reference sequence). The ends were cut back, 3 bases at V and 8 bases at J, with 14 bases in the middle. The CDR3 is 14 residues long.

The gene calls are TRBV19 and TRBJ2-6, with 8 bases that match TRBD1. The CDR3 consists of 17 residues. Germline V CDR1 and CDR2: LNHDA, SQIVND (reference sequence). The trim removed 5 bases at V and 0 bases at J, leaving 6 bases unmatched. CDR3 DNA sequence: TGTGCCAGTAGTCCCGGACAGGGAAACTCTGGGGCCAACGTCCTGACTTTC. The encoded protein is CASSPGQGNSGANVLTF.

This rearrangement joins TRBV2 to TRBJ2-1; tentatively, D is TRBD1 (6 bases). The CDR3 is 14 residues long. Trimming pared 8 bases from V and 4 bases from J, leaving 15 bases between. Germline V gene data show CDR1 as SNHLY and CDR2 as FYNNEI. The CDR3 sequence is CASGRDKVYNEQFF. CDR3 DNA: TGTGCCAGCGGTCGGGACAAAGTATACAATGAGCAGTTCTTC.